The sample holds one count of the clone carrying this TCR beta chain. Distinct nucleotide sequences in the sample also encode this CDR3. Time point here: after dendritic cell vaccination, including at tumor progression/relapse. This sample was taken from a study of glioma-infiltrating T cells after dendritic cell vaccination. About the study: Autologous tumor lysate was loaded overnight onto monocyte-derived dendritic cells grown 7 to 8 days with IL-4 and GM-CSF.

The PCR used 60 V beta and 13 J beta primers. The table came from immunoSEQ multiplex PCR; TCRdb's copy has only in-frame clones and leaves some out. The data show 90,000 to 110,000 clones, with 90% seen just once and 2.5% to 3% held by the top ten. Germline V gene lookup returns CDR1 SGHRS and CDR2 YFSETQ. V trimming: 3 bases; J trimming: 3 bases; junction bases outside the gene matches: 5. This CDR3 comprises 14 residues. The TCR originated in a human donor with glioblastoma. The chain recombines TRBV5-1 with TRBJ2-5; 7 positions agree with TRBD1. Sequences were derived from blood, sampled after dendritic cell vaccination. This CDR3 reads CASSSGTAKETQYF. The CDR3 DNA reads as TGCGCCAGCAGCTCCGGGACAGCAAAAGAGACCCAGTACTTC.